Below, 8 T cell receptor beta chains from the same sample are listed, as sequenced in a study of human CD8 memory T cell subsets. Libraries for TCR beta were constructed using UMI-labeled 5' RACE. TCRdb derives one entry per CDR3 protein from the 5' RACE reads, leaving out DNA. This sample's clone table lists more than 15,000 distinct CDR3 sequences. The sample was CD8+ stem-like memory T cells (TSCM and TCM) sorted from PBMCs. Described subset: stem-like memory CD8 T cells (TSTEM), CCR7+ PD-1- TIGIT-. These receptors originate from a human donor in good health.

The chain couples TRBV5-5 to TRBJ1-5. This CDR3 contains 14 residues. Germline values: CDR1 SGHKS, CDR2 YYEKEE (reference sequence). The CDR3 region is CASSLELSNQPQHF.

In terms of frequency, this clonotype is medium-sized (0.01 to 0.1%). The CDR3 reads CASSLVAGGPDEQFF. The gene calls are TRBV7-2 and TRBJ2-1; TCRdb selects TRBD2, and the lack of DNA leaves this call unchecked. CDR1 and CDR2 from the germline V gene are SGHTA and FQGNSA. The CDR3 has 15 residues.

The chain is built from TRBV6-2 or TRBV6-3 and TRBJ2-7; lacking DNA, the TRBD2 call made by TCRdb goes unchecked. In germline, CDR1 is MNHEY, CDR2 SVGEGT. The CDR3 runs to 16 residues. The CDR3 protein is CASSPGTSGRFDEQYF.

This clonotype is called medium-sized based on its frequency. The J gene is TRBJ1-1, the V gene TRBV6-5. The CDR3 contains 15 residues. Germline CDR1 is MNHEY and CDR2 is SVGAGI. The CDR3: CASSYRNDGNTEAFF.

The chain is built from TRBV25-1 and TRBJ2-3; TCRdb proposes TRBD2, but this gene call is untestable without DNA. Per the germline V gene, CDR1 is MGHDK and CDR2 is SYGVNS. CDR3 length: 16 amino acids. CDR3 sequence: CASSDPSGEGTDTQYF.

The V gene is TRBV6-6, the J gene TRBJ1-4. The CDR3 is made up of 15 amino acids. Germline V lookup: CDR1 MNHNY, CDR2 SVGAGI (reference sequence). CDR3 amino acids: CASSYSAGVNEKLFF.

J is TRBJ2-7 and V is TRBV4-3; TCRdb names TRBD1, which stays unverified in the absence of DNA. The CDR3 spans 13 residues. Per the germline V gene, CDR1 is LGHNA and CDR2 is YSLEER. The CDR3 sequence: CASSPWTGNEQYF.

The rearrangement links TRBV5-1 to TRBJ2-7; the TRBD1 assignment by TCRdb is unverifiable without DNA. The CDR3 totals 16 residues. The germline CDR1 and CDR2 sequences are SGHRS and YFSETQ. The CDR3 sequence: CASSSHGQDLSYEQYF.